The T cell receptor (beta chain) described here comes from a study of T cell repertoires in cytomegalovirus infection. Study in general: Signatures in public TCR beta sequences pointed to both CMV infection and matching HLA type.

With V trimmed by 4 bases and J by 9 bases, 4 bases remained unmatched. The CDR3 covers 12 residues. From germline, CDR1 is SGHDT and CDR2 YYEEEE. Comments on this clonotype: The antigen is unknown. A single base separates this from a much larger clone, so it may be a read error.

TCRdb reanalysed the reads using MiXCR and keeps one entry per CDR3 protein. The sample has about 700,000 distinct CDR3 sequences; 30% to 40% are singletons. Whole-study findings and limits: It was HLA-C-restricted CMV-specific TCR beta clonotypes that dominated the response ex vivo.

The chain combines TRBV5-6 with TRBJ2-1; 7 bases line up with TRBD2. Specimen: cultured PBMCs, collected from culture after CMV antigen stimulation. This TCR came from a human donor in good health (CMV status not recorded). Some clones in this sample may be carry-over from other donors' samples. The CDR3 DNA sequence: TGTGCCAGCAGCATCGGGACTATTGAGCAGTTCTTC. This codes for CASSIGTIEQFF.